A selection of T cell receptor beta chains follows, all from one sample in a study of response to subunit inactivated influenza vaccine. TCRdb re-called the RT-PCR reads with MiXCR, one entry per CDR3 protein. The sample holds about 570,000 distinct CDR3 sequences, roughly 12% seen once. These sequences were also reported in another study, on T cells expressing NK-cell markers.

The input for sequencing was PBMCs from blood, taken on the day of vaccination. Every receptor here comes from a man aged 45-60 years who received an inactivated influenza vaccine. The CDR3 runs from the conserved cysteine through the conserved F or W. The D gene is left open where the match is weak. Not every row has a clone size; where given, it reads once, few, many or a size class.

j_call: TRBJ2-5
clone_size: many
v_call: TRBV6-2/TRBV6-3
d_call: TRBD1
cdr3_nt: TGTGCCAGCAAACTTGGCCCCCCCCTTACAGGGGGCTTAGTAGAGACCCAGTACTTC
cdr3_aa: CASKLGPPLTGGLVETQYF

j_call: TRBJ1-2
clone_size: -
v_call: TRBV29-1
d_call: -
cdr3_nt: TGCAGCACGGCGGAGGGGTATGGCTACACCTTC
cdr3_aa: CSTAEGYGYTF

j_call: TRBJ2-3
clone_size: few
v_call: TRBV2
d_call: -
cdr3_nt: TGTGCCAGCAGTTTCCGAGGCCAGAAGGCAGATACGCAGTATTTT
cdr3_aa: CASSFRGQKADTQYF

j_call: TRBJ2-6
clone_size: -
v_call: TRBV13
d_call: -
cdr3_nt: TGTGCCAGCAGCTTAGAACCGGTCGCGGGGGCCAACGTCCTGACTTTC
cdr3_aa: CASSLEPVAGANVLTF

j_call: TRBJ2-1
clone_size: many
v_call: TRBV5-1
d_call: TRBD1
cdr3_nt: TGCGCCAGCAGCCCGAGGACAGGGGACGGCAATGAGCAGTTCTTC
cdr3_aa: CASSPRTGDGNEQFF

j_call: TRBJ2-3
clone_size: -
v_call: TRBV20-1
d_call: TRBD2
cdr3_nt: TGCAGTGCGGAACGACTAGCGATCACAGATACGCAGTATTTT
cdr3_aa: CSAERLAITDTQYF

j_call: TRBJ2-7
clone_size: many
v_call: TRBV20-1
d_call: TRBD2
cdr3_nt: TGCAGTGTCAGACTAGCGTACGCCTACGAGCAGTACTTC
cdr3_aa: CSVRLAYAYEQYF

j_call: TRBJ1-4
clone_size: -
v_call: TRBV3-1
d_call: -
cdr3_nt: TGTGCCAGCAGCCCCCCTTATGGTTCTGAAAAACTGTTTTTT
cdr3_aa: CASSPPYGSEKLFF

j_call: TRBJ2-1
clone_size: few
v_call: TRBV12-3/TRBV12-4
d_call: TRBD2
cdr3_nt: TGTGCCAGCAGTTTGACGGCTAGCGGCAACAATGAGCAGTTCTTC
cdr3_aa: CASSLTASGNNEQFF

j_call: TRBJ2-1
clone_size: few
v_call: TRBV10-3
d_call: -
cdr3_nt: TGTGCCACCCTACTGTCGGGATACAATGAGCAGTTCTTC
cdr3_aa: CATLLSGYNEQFF